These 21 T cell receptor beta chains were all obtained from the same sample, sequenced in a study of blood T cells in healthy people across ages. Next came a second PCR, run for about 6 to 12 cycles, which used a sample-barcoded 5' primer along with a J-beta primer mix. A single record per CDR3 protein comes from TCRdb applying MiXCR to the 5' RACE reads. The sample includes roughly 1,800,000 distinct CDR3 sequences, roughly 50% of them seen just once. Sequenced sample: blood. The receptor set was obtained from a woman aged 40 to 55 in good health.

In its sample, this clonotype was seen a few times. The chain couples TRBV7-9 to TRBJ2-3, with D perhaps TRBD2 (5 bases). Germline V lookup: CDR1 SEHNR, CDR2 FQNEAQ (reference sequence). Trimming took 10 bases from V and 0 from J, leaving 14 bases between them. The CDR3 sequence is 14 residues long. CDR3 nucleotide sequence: TGTGCCACCCAGCGGATCCTGAGCACAGATACGCAGTATTTT. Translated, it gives CATQRILSTDTQYF.

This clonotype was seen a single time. CDR3 region: CASSPGPQNTGELFF. Written as DNA, the CDR3 is TGCGCCAGCAGCCCAGGACCACAGAACACCGGGGAGCTGTTTTTT. The J gene is TRBJ2-2, the V gene TRBV4-3; D unresolved. Looked up from germline, CDR1 is LGHNA and CDR2 is YSLEER. V lost 4 bases and J lost 1, with 10 bases in between. The CDR3 consists of 15 residues.

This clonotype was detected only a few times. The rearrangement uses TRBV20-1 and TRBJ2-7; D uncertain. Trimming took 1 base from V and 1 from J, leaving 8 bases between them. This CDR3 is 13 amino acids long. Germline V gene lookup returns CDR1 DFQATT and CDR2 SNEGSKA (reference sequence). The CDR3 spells CSARGYRSYEQYF. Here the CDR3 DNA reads TGCAGTGCTAGAGGGTACCGATCCTACGAGCAGTACTTC.

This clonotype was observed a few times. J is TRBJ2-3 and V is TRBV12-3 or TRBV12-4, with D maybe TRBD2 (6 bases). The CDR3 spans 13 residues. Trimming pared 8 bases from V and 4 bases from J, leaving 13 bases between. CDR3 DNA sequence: TGTGCCAGCTGCCTAGCGTGGGCAGATACGCAGTATTTT. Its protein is CASCLAWADTQYF.

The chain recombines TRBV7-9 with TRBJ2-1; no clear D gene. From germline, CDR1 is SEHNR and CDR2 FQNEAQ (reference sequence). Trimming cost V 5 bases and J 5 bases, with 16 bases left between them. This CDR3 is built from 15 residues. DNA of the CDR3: TGTGCCAGCAGCCTCCTGCGTATGGGAAACAATGAGCAGTTCTTC. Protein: CASSLLRMGNNEQFF.

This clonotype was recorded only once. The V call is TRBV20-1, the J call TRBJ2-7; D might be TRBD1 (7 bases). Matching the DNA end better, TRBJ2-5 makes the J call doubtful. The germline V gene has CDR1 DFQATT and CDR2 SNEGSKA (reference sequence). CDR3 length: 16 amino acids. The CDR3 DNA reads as TGCAGTGCTAGGGTTGGAACTAGCCTCAACAGGGGGACCCAGTACTTC. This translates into CSARVGTSLNRGTQYF.

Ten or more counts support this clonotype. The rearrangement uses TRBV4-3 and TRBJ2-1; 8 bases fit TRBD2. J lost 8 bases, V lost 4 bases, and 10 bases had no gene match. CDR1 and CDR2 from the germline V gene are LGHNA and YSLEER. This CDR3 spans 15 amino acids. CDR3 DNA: TGCGCCAGCAGCCGTCGGGGGGGGGCCGAGGATGAGCAGTTCTTC. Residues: CASSRRGGAEDEQFF.

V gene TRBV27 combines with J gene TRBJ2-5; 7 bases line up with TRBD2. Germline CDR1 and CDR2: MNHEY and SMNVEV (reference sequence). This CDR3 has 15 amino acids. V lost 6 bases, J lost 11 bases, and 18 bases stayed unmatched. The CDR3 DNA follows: TGTGCCAGCAGGGCGGGGGACCCGGGCTACAATGAGCAGTACTTC. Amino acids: CASRAGDPGYNEQYF.

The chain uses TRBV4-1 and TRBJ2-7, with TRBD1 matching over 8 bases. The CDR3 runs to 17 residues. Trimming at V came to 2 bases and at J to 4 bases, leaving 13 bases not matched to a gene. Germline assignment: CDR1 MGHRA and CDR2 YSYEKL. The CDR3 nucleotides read TGCGCCAGCAGCCAACCCGGACAGGGAGAAATTTTTTACGAGCAGTACTTC. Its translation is CASSQPGQGEIFYEQYF.

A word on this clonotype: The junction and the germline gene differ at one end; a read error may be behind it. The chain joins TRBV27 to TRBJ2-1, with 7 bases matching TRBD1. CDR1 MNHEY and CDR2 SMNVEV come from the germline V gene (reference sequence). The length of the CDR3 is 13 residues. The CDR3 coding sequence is TGTGCCAGCCGTTTAACAGGGGTAAATGAGCAGTTCTTC. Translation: CASRLTGVNEQFF.

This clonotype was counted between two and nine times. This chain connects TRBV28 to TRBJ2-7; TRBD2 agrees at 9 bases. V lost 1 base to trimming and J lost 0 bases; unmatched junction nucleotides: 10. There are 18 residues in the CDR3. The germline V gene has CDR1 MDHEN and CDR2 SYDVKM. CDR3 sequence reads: CASSLYSGRGGSSYEQYF. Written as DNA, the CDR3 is TGTGCCAGCAGTTTATATTCAGGGCGGGGGGGATCCTCCTACGAGCAGTACTTC.

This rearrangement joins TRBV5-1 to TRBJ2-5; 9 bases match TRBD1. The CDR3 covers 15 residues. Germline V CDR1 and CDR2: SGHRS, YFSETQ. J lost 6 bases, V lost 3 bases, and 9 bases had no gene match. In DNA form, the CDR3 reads TGCGCCAGCAGCTGGGACAGGGATGTGATAAAGACCCAGTACTTC. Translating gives CASSWDRDVIKTQYF.

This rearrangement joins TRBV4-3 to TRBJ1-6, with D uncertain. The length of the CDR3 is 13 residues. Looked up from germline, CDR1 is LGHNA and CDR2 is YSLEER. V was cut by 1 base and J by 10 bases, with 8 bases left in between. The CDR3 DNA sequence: TGCGCCAGCAGCCAAGTGTTGGGATCACCCCTCCACTTT. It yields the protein CASSQVLGSPLHF.

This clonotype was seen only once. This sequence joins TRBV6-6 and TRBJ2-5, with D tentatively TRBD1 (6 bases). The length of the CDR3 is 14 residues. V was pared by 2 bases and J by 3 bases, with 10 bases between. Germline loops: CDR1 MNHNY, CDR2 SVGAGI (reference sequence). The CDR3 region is CASSYGTPEETQYF. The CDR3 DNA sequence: TGTGCCAGCAGTTACGGGACACCTGAAGAGACCCAGTACTTC.

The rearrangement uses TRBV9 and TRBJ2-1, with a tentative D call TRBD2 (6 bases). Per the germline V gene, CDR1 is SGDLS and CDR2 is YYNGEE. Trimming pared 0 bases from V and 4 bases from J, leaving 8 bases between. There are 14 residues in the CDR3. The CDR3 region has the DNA TGTGCCAGCAGCGTAGTGGCGGGATACAATGAGCAGTTCTTC. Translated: CASSVVAGYNEQFF.

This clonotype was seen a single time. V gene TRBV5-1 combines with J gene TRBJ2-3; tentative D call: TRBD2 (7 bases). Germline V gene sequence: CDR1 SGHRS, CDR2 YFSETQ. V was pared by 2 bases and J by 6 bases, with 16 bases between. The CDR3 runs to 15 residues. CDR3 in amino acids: CASSLGGASLDTQYF. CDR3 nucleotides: TGCGCCAGCAGCTTAGGGGGGGCCTCTCTCGATACGCAGTATTTT.

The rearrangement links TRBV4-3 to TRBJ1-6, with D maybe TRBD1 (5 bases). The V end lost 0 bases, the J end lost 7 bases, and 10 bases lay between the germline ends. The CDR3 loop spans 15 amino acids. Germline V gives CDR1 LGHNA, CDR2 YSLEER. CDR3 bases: TGCGCCAGCAGCCAAGATGGGGGTAAGAATTCACCCCTCCACTTT. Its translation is CASSQDGGKNSPLHF.

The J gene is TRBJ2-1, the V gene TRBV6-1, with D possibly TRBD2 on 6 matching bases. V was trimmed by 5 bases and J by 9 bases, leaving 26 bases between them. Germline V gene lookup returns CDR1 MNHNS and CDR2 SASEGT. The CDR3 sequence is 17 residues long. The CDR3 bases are TGTGCCAGCAGTCCTACACTGGGGCGTTGGTCGGGAGTTGAGCAGTTCTTC. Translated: CASSPTLGRWSGVEQFF.

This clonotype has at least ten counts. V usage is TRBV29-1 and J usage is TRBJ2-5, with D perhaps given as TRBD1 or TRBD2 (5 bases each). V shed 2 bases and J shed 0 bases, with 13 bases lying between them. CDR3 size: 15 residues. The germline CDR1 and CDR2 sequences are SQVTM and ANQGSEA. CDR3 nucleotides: TGCAGCGTTGAATCGGGACGACAGTACCAAGAGACCCAGTACTTC. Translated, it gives CSVESGRQYQETQYF.

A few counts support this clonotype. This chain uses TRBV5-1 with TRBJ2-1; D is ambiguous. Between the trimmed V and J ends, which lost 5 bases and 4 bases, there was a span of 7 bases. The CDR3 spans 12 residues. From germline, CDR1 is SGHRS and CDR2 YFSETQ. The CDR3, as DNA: TGCGCCAGCAGGGTCGAGTACAATGAGCAGTTCTTC. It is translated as CASRVEYNEQFF.

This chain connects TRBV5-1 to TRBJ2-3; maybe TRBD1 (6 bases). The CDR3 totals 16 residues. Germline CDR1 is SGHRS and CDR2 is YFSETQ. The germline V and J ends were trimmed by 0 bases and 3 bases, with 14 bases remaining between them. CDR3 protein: CASSLEGEFNTDTQYF. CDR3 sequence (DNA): TGCGCCAGCAGCTTGGAGGGGGAGTTTAATACAGATACGCAGTATTTT.